This TCR beta chain was profiled in a study of vaccination and CD4 T cells after COVID-19. On the study more broadly: Post-vaccine sampling followed dose two by a median about 72 days (range 14 to 241).

Stated treatment: approximately 9-day PBMC culture with coronavirus spike peptide pools or control peptides (ViraFEST assay). Expansion of antigen-specific T cells with peptide pools by ViraFEST preceded sequencing of TCRs. Cells were cultured for 10 days, and then CD4+ T cells were isolated by negative selection. The study sequenced cultured CD4+ T cell DNA using the Oncomine TCR Beta short-read assay. A single record per CDR3 protein comes from TCRdb applying MiXCR to the PCR reads. The data show over 15,000 distinct CDR3 sequences, around two fifths seen once. This clonotype was picked up a small number of times. Its antigen is not identified. Study results and caveats: No early post-infection timepoints were studied, and convalescent patients studied were relatively few.

The TCR originated in a human donor who had recovered from COVID-19. Material: CD4+ T cells from blood, cultured in vitro, obtained before SARS-CoV-2 vaccination.

The CDR3 region has the DNA TGCAGTGCTAGGGCGCCGGCTAGCGGGAAGGCAGATACGCAGTATTTT. It is translated as CSARAPASGKADTQYF. The J gene is TRBJ2-3, the V gene TRBV20-1, with 9 positions matching TRBD2. This CDR3 is 16 amino acids long. Germline CDR1 and CDR2: DFQATT and SNEGSKA (reference sequence). Trimming took 3 bases from V and 4 from J; bases not matched to a gene: 11.